This T cell receptor beta chain was documented in a study of vaccination and CD4 T cells after COVID-19. Study details: Overlapping SARS-CoV-2, HCoV-NL63, HCoV-OC43 and HCoV-229E spike peptides stimulated the cells.

As concerns this clonotype: Antigen specificity is unknown.

The CDR3 runs to 12 residues. Germline loops: CDR1 SGHTA, CDR2 FQGNSA. V was cut by 7 bases and J by 3 bases, with 8 bases left in between. Treatment here: 10-day PBMC culture with coronavirus spike peptide pools or control peptides (ViraFEST assay). General study points: Nearly all convalescent vaccine-specific clones, 304 of 307, recognized only SARS-CoV-2 spike.

The study sequenced cultured CD4+ T cell DNA using the Oncomine TCR Beta short-read assay. TCRdb ran MiXCR on the PCR reads and lists one entry per CDR3 protein. Of 20,000 to 25,000 distinct CDR3 sequences in the sample, about 40% were seen once. This sequence joins TRBV7-2 and TRBJ2-3; the D is unclear. The sequence came from a human donor who had recovered from COVID-19. Source material: CD4+ T cells from blood, cultured in vitro. The CDR3 protein is CASNLRTDTQYF. For the CDR3, the DNA is TGTGCCAGCAACCTGAGGACAGATACGCAGTATTTT.